This paragraph reports one T cell receptor beta chain. The data belong to a study of blood T cells in healthy people across ages. CDR3 length: 13 amino acids. Trimming left V 0 bases short and J 10 bases short, with 10 bases between. Germline CDR1 reads LNHNV; CDR2 reads YYDKDF (reference sequence). Healthy Russian Caucasian donors spanned ages roughly 6 to 90 years. Drawing of peripheral blood yielded about 10 milliliters from each donor. A second PCR, run for about 7 to 12 cycles, used a sample-barcoded 5' primer plus a J-beta primer mix. Each cDNA molecule was tagged by a template-switch adaptor with 12 random nucleotides. TCRdb analysed the 5' RACE reads with MiXCR anew, one entry per CDR3 protein. The sample has about 1,800,000 distinct CDR3 sequences; roughly 27% are singletons.

The sample was blood. The sequence was collected from a woman under 40 in good health. V gene TRBV15 combines with J gene TRBJ2-1, with D uncertain. The CDR3 region has the DNA TGTGCCACCAGCAGAGATAAGTCCTACGAGCAGTTCTTC. Amino acid sequence: CATSRDKSYEQFF.